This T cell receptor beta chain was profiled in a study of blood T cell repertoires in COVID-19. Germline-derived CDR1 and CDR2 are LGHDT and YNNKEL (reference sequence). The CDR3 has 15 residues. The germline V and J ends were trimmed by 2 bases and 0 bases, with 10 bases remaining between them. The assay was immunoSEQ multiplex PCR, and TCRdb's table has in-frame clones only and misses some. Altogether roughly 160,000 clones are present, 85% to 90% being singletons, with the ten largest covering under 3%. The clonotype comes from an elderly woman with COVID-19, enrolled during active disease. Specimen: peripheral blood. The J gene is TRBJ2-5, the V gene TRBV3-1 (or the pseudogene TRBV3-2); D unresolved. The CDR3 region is CASSQMAAHQETQYF. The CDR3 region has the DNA TGTGCCAGCAGCCAAATGGCCGCTCACCAAGAGACCCAGTACTTC.